The entry below gives a single T cell receptor (beta chain) sequence along with its context. Its antigen is unknown. TCRdb keeps only in-frame clones here, not all; method: immunoSEQ multiplex PCR. The sample lists about 18,000 clones; approximately 80% were seen once. The data derive from a study of tumor-infiltrating lymphocytes in localized non-small cell lung cancer. Study as a whole: Some samples were collected after neoadjuvant chemotherapy; smokers, never-smokers and several histologies were included. Whole-study findings and limits: T-cell fraction did not differ between immunotypes IM1 and IM2. Higher tumor T cell infiltration than in uninvolved lung was supported by TCRbeta sequencing. Technical variation could not be separated from intratumor heterogeneity here.

The sequence derives from a human donor with non-small cell lung cancer. Sequencing was done on a sample of lung tumor tissue.

DNA of the CDR3: TGTGCCAGCAGCTTAGGCCACAGAACCGGGGAGCTGTTTTTT. This encodes CASSLGHRTGELFF. The chain couples TRBV7-6 to TRBJ2-2; D call uncertain. CDR1 is SGHVS, CDR2 FNYEAQ, per germline. CDR3 length: 14 residues. Trimming took off 1 base at V and 5 bases at J, with 8 bases between the two ends.